Presented here are 8 T cell receptor beta chains from one specimen sequenced in a study of shared clonotypes between healthy human individuals. Clones were sequenced by immunoSEQ multiplex PCR, and TCRdb holds only the in-frame ones, with some missing. Found here are a few million clones, just under 95% of them singletons; the top ten hold around 0.38%. The source material was naive CD4+ T cells from PBMCs. The sample's subset: CD45RA+ positively selected. The receptor source for this set is a man between 18 and 35 years old in good health. Some clones in this sample may be carry-over from other donors' samples.

This chain connects TRBV7-9 to TRBJ2-1; the match to TRBD2 covers 12 bases. V was clipped by 5 bases and J by 8 bases; unmatched bases: 7. The CDR3 spans 15 residues. Germline values: CDR1 SEHNR, CDR2 FQNEAQ (reference sequence). The CDR3 loop is CASSMPGLAGYEQFF. CDR3 bases: TGTGCCAGCAGCATGCCGGGACTAGCGGGTTATGAGCAGTTCTTC. The complete variable domain, with remaining parts taken from reference TRBV7-9 and TRBJ2-1, reads DTGVSQNPRHKITKRGQNVTFRCDPISEHNRLYWYRQTLGQGPEFLTYFQNEAQLEKSRLLSDRFSAERPKGSFSTLEIQRTEQGDSAMYLCASSMPGLAGYEQFFGPGTRLTVL.

The chain links TRBV4-1 to TRBJ1-1; a weak D match, TRBD1 (6 bases). The V end was cut by 3 bases, the J end by 11 bases, with 19 bases between. There are 14 residues in the CDR3. Germline values: CDR1 MGHRA, CDR2 YSYEKL. This chain's CDR3 is CASSHTNGGPGAFF. The CDR3 region has the DNA TGCGCCAGCAGCCACACCAATGGGGGCCCTGGGGCTTTCTTT.

In the case of this clone: The same CDR3 also results from other DNA sequences found in this sample. V is TRBV18 and J is TRBJ1-3; 7 bases are shared with TRBD1. After removal of 3 bases from V and 3 bases from J, the junction contained 2 bases not matched to a gene. This CDR3 is built from 14 residues. Germline V gene sequence: CDR1 KGHSH, CDR2 LQKENI. The CDR3 DNA follows: TGTGCCAGCTCACCCCGGGACAGTGGAAACACCATATATTTT. Amino acid sequence: CASSPRDSGNTIYF.

This clone was seen once. The chain couples TRBV7-2 to TRBJ2-7, with D perhaps TRBD2 (6 bases). Germline-derived CDR1 and CDR2 are SGHTA and FQGNSA. Trimming left V 5 bases short and J 1 base short, with 15 bases between. The CDR3 is made up of 15 amino acids. The CDR3 DNA follows: TGTGCCAGCAGCCCCCGGGGGATTCCTTCCTACGAGCAGTACTTC. It is translated as CASSPRGIPSYEQYF.

DNA for the CDR3: TGTGCCAGCAGCTTAGGGACCAGGGGTCTCCCGCACGACCGGTTCTTC. Translated: CASSLGTRGLPHDRFF. The chain combines TRBV7-9 with TRBJ2-1; D might be TRBD1 (6 bases). Looked up from germline, CDR1 is SEHNR and CDR2 is FQNEAQ (reference sequence). Between the trimmed V and J ends, which lost 1 base and 15 bases, there was a span of 25 bases. This CDR3 comprises 16 residues.

The gene calls are TRBV9 and TRBJ2-3; no clear D gene. CDR3 length: 14 residues. V lost 4 bases and J lost 2, with 11 bases in between. CDR1 and CDR2 (germline): SGDLS, YYNGEE. CDR3 coding DNA: TGTGCCAGCAGCTCCCGGTCCTACACAGATACGCAGTATTTT. Its protein is CASSSRSYTDTQYF.

V usage is TRBV11-1 and J usage is TRBJ1-2, with D maybe TRBD1 (5 bases). This CDR3 is built from 15 residues. CDR1 and CDR2 (germline): SGHAT, FQDESV (reference sequence). V lost 8 bases, J lost 6 bases, and 22 bases lay in between. The CDR3 spells CASLPTRGRRDGYTF. The CDR3 DNA reads TGTGCCAGCCTCCCAACTAGGGGCCGCCGAGATGGCTACACCTTC.

This CDR3 reads CASSLETMGTQYF. The CDR3, as DNA: TGCGCCAGCAGCTTGGAGACGATGGGGACCCAGTACTTC. The rearrangement links TRBV5-1 to TRBJ2-5; D not resolved. CDR3 size: 13 residues. The V and J ends lost 0 bases and 7 bases respectively, with 10 bases between them. CDR1 and CDR2 from the germline V gene are SGHRS and YFSETQ.